A single sample is the source of the 3 T cell receptor beta chains below, sequenced in a study of shared clonotypes between healthy human individuals. CD45RO-negative, CCR7-selected cells formed the naive CD8 fraction, which excluded terminally differentiated effector memory CD45RA+ cells. Clones were read by immunoSEQ multiplex PCR, and TCRdb kept only the in-frame ones, dropping some. The table includes roughly 2,000,000 clones, roughly 95% detected once. Sequencing was done on a sample of naive CD8+ T cells from PBMCs. These receptors were obtained from a man younger than 30 in good health. Some clones in this sample may be carry-over from other donors' samples.

In the case of this clone: Within the sample, other DNA sequences also encode this same CDR3. The rearrangement links TRBV19 to TRBJ2-7; the D is unclear. CDR3 length equals 14 residues. The germline gives CDR1 LNHDA, CDR2 SQIVND (reference sequence). Trimming took 3 bases from V and 1 from J, leaving 10 bases between them. CDR3 sequence: CASSISPESYEQYF. The CDR3 coding sequence is TGTGCCAGTAGTATTTCTCCGGAATCCTACGAGCAGTACTTC. Complete variable domain (other parts from reference TRBV19 and TRBJ2-7): DGGITQSPKYLFRKEGQNVTLSCEQNLNHDAMYWYRQDPGQGLRLIYYSQIVNDFQKGDIAEGYSVSREKKESFPLTVTSAQKNPTAFYLCASSISPESYEQYFGPGTRLTVT.

This clone was recorded a few times. The CDR3 protein is CASSRYRYEGTEAFF. CDR3 DNA sequence: TGTGCCAGCAGCCGATACAGGTACGAAGGCACTGAAGCTTTCTTT. The chain is built from TRBV14 and TRBJ1-1, with a tentative D call TRBD1 (5 bases). Germline CDR1 and CDR2: SGHDN and FVKESK. V dropped 4 bases and J dropped 4 bases, with 16 bases sitting between them. The CDR3 extends over 15 amino acids.

This chain joins TRBV19 and TRBJ2-2; no clear D gene. Germline V gene sequence: CDR1 LNHDA, CDR2 SQIVND (reference sequence). The CDR3 extends over 12 amino acids. V was shortened by 2 bases and J by 7 bases, with 5 bases between the two germline ends. CDR3 DNA sequence: TGTGCCAGTAGTATAATTGGCGGGGAGCTGTTTTTT. Its translation: CASSIIGGELFF.